This T cell receptor (beta chain) stems from a study of CD8+ T cells in alopecia areata. As for the study in general: Those patients who were treated received oral tofacitinib, which was given at 5 to 10 mg twice daily for moderate-to-severe alopecia areata.

As regards this clone: The antigen is undetermined.

Treatment indicated: oral pan-JAK inhibitor, 5-10 mg twice daily. Notes on the study in general: Mice showed clearer TCR sharing than patients did, a gap that was possibly HLA-related.

The CDR3 has 17 residues. Trimming took 0 bases from V and 7 from J; bases not matched to a gene: 8. From germline, CDR1 is MGHRA and CDR2 YSYEKL. As the sequencing template, cDNA was produced by extracting RNA and reverse transcribing it. Clones were sequenced by immunoSEQ multiplex PCR, and TCRdb holds only the in-frame ones, with some missing. The sample consists of under 300,000 clones, over 45% of them appearing once. The TCR sequence derives from a human donor with alopecia areata. This chain joins TRBV4-1 and TRBJ2-1; 11 bases are shared with TRBD1. Sequencing used CD4+ T cells sorted from blood, obtained around week 52, from a patient treated with tofacitinib. CDR3 bases: TGCGCCAGCAGCCAAGACCTTCCGGGACAGGGGGGAAATGAGCAGTTCTTC. Translation gives CASSQDLPGQGGNEQFF.